This T cell receptor beta chain came from a study of blood T cells in healthy people across ages. The study's findings and limits: Expanded clonotype shifts may have been confounded, as the donors had an unknown CMV status.

As to this clonotype: Its antigen is not identified.

Using a J-beta primer mix together with a sample-barcoded 5' primer, a second PCR was run for roughly 7 to 12 cycles. Tagging of each cDNA molecule was performed by a template-switch adaptor with 12 random nucleotides. TCRdb redid the calling of the 5' RACE reads with MiXCR, one entry per CDR3 protein. The sample records some 1.4 million distinct CDR3 sequences, 40% to 50% being singletons. Donors each provided about 9.5 milliliters of peripheral blood. In each sample, at least 6 million PBMCs were isolated. The specimen sequenced was blood. The clonotype was recovered from a woman younger than 30 in good health.

Here the CDR3 reads CSARDRSSTDTQYF. The CDR3 bases are TGCAGTGCTAGAGATCGGAGTAGCACAGATACGCAGTATTTT. This chain connects TRBV20-1 to TRBJ2-3; D is unresolved. This CDR3 region has 14 residues. Per germline, CDR1 DFQATT and CDR2 SNEGSKA (reference sequence). The germline V and J ends were trimmed by 0 bases and 0 bases, with 7 bases remaining between them.